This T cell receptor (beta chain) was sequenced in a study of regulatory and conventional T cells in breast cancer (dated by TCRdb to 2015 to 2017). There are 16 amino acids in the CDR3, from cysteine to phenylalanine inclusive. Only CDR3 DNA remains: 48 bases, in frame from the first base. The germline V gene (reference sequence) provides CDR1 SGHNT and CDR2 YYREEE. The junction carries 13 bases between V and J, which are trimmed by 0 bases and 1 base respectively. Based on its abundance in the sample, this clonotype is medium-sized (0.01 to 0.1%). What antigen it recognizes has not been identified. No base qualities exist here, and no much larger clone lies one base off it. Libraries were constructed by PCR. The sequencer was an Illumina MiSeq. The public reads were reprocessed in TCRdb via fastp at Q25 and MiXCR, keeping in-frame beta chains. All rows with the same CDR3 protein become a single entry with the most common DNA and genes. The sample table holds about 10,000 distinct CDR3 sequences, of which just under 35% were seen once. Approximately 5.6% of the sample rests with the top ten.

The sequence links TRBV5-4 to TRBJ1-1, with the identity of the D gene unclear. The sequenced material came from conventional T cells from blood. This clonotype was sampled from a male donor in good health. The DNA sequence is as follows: TGTGCCAGCAGCTTGGCAAGGGAAAGGAAGAACACTGAAGCTTTCTTT. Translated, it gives CASSLARERKNTEAFF.